A selection of T cell receptor beta chains follows, all from one sample in a study of CD8 T cells in Susac syndrome. One entry per CDR3 protein, called by TCRdb with MiXCR from the immunoSEQ multiplex PCR reads. This table has 250,000 to 350,000 distinct CDR3 sequences, about 91% appearing once. The sequenced sample was CD4+ T cells from PBMCs. These receptors came from a human donor with multiple sclerosis. CDR3s include the opening cysteine and the closing phenylalanine or tryptophan. The order of the fields is CDR3 DNA, CDR3 protein, V gene, clone size, J gene, D gene. D genes are given only for firm matches. Clone size, where shown, is once, few, many, or a class for clones that have expanded.

DNA: TGTGCCAGCATTGGATACGGACTTATTTCGTCCCAGCATTTT
CDR3: CASIGYGLISSQHF
V: TRBV6-1
size: -
J: TRBJ1-5
D: -

DNA: TGTGCCAGCTCACCGGGCACAGGGAGAGGAAATGAGCAGTTCTTC
CDR3: CASSPGTGRGNEQFF
V: TRBV18
size: -
J: TRBJ2-1
D: -

DNA: TGTGCCAGCAGCGAGACAGGGGGTGGCTACAATGAGCAGTTCTTC
CDR3: CASSETGGGYNEQFF
V: TRBV7-3
size: -
J: TRBJ2-1
D: TRBD1

DNA: TGTGCCAGCAGCTTCCCCGGGACGAGAAATTCACCCCTCCACTTT
CDR3: CASSFPGTRNSPLHF
V: TRBV13
size: -
J: TRBJ1-6
D: -

DNA: TGTGCCTGGAGTGTAGCCGGGACAAACACCGGGGAGCTGTTTTTT
CDR3: CAWSVAGTNTGELFF
V: TRBV30
size: -
J: TRBJ2-2
D: -

DNA: TGTGCCAGCAGCGACCGACGAGGGGGTGATACGCAGTATTTT
CDR3: CASSDRRGGDTQYF
V: TRBV6-2/TRBV6-3
size: -
J: TRBJ2-3
D: -

DNA: TGTGCCAGTAGTATACGAGGGGGTCGGGACATAAAAGTGAACACTGAAGCTTTCTTT
CDR3: CASSIRGGRDIKVNTEAFF
V: TRBV19
size: -
J: TRBJ1-1
D: -

DNA: TGTGCCAGCAGTTCCCAGACAGGGTCCTACGAGCAGTACTTC
CDR3: CASSSQTGSYEQYF
V: TRBV6-6
size: -
J: TRBJ2-7
D: TRBD1

DNA: TGCAGCGTGGGACAGGGAGCCAAAAACATTCAGTACTTC
CDR3: CSVGQGAKNIQYF
V: TRBV29-1
size: once
J: TRBJ2-4
D: TRBD1

DNA: TGTGCCAGCAGTGAACGTTGGGATTACGAGCAGTACTTC
CDR3: CASSERWDYEQYF
V: TRBV6-1
size: -
J: TRBJ2-7
D: -

DNA: TGTGCCACCAGTGACCCTAGCGGAGGCGTCTACAATGAGCAGTTCTTC
CDR3: CATSDPSGGVYNEQFF
V: TRBV24-1
size: -
J: TRBJ2-1
D: TRBD2

DNA: TGTGCCAGCAGTTTAGATCCCAGGGGTTGGCAAGAGACCCAGTACTTC
CDR3: CASSLDPRGWQETQYF
V: TRBV27
size: -
J: TRBJ2-5
D: -

DNA: TGTGCCAGCAGTTTAGAGGGGGGCACCTACAATGAGCAGTTCTTC
CDR3: CASSLEGGTYNEQFF
V: TRBV12-3/TRBV12-4
size: -
J: TRBJ2-1
D: -

DNA: TGTGCCAGCAGCCCTCTAGGGAGGGCTAGTGGCTACACCTTC
CDR3: CASSPLGRASGYTF
V: TRBV7-9
size: -
J: TRBJ1-2
D: -

DNA: TGCAGTGCTCCCAGGGGGGGGTTTGGTTCTAATGGCTACACCTTC
CDR3: CSAPRGGFGSNGYTF
V: TRBV20-1
size: -
J: TRBJ1-2
D: TRBD1

DNA: TGTGCCTGGAGTGCGGTGACCTTGGCGTGGGGAGGGTATGGCTACACCTTC
CDR3: CAWSAVTLAWGGYGYTF
V: TRBV30
size: -
J: TRBJ1-2
D: -

DNA: TGCAGTGCCCCCCCCGGGGGCCCACCCACAGATACGCAGTATTTT
CDR3: CSAPPGGPPTDTQYF
V: TRBV20-1
size: -
J: TRBJ2-3
D: -

DNA: TGCGCCAGCAGCCGAACGGGGGGGCTGGAGACCCAGTACTTC
CDR3: CASSRTGGLETQYF
V: TRBV4-1
size: -
J: TRBJ2-5
D: TRBD2

DNA: TGTGCCAGCACCTTGGAGGGCACGAGGAACACCGGGGAGCTGTTTTTT
CDR3: CASTLEGTRNTGELFF
V: TRBV6-1
size: -
J: TRBJ2-2
D: -

DNA: TGCGCCAGCAGCATCGGCGGGACAGGGGGCCAGGCCGGGGAGCTGTTTTTT
CDR3: CASSIGGTGGQAGELFF
V: TRBV5-1
size: once
J: TRBJ2-2
D: TRBD1

DNA: TGTGCCAGCAGCTTGTTTTCTAGCGGCCTAGCCAAAAACATTCAGTACTTC
CDR3: CASSLFSSGLAKNIQYF
V: TRBV5-4
size: -
J: TRBJ2-4
D: TRBD2

DNA: TGTGCCAGCAGTTTACGGACTAGCGGGGGTAGGACAGATACGCAGTATTTT
CDR3: CASSLRTSGGRTDTQYF
V: TRBV6-5
size: -
J: TRBJ2-3
D: TRBD2

DNA: TGTGCCAGCAGCTTAAATTCACCCCTCCACTTT
CDR3: CASSLNSPLHF
V: TRBV7-9
size: -
J: TRBJ1-6
D: -

DNA: TGTGCCAGCAGTGAAGGAACCATGAGACCCTACGAGCAGTACTTC
CDR3: CASSEGTMRPYEQYF
V: TRBV2
size: -
J: TRBJ2-7
D: -

DNA: TGTGCCAGCAGTTATTTGGGTCTCCCTAATGAAAAACTGTTTTTT
CDR3: CASSYLGLPNEKLFF
V: TRBV6-6
size: -
J: TRBJ1-4
D: -